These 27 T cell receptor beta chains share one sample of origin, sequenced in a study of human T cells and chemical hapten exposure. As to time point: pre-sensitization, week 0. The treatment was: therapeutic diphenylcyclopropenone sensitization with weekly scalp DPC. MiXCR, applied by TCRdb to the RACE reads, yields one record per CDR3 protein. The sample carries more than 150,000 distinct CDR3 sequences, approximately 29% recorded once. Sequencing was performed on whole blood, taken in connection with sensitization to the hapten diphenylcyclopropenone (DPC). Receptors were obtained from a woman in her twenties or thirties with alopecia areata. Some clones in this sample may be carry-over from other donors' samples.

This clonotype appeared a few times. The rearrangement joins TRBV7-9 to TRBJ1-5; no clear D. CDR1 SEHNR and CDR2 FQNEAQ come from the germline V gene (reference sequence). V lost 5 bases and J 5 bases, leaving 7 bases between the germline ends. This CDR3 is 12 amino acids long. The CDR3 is CASSLGDQPQHF. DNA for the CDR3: TGTGCCAGCAGCCTTGGCGATCAGCCCCAGCATTTT. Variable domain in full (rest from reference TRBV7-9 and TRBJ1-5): DTGVSQNPRHKITKRGQNVTFRCDPISEHNRLYWYRQTLGQGPEFLTYFQNEAQLEKSRLLSDRFSAERPKGSFSTLEIQRTEQGDSAMYLCASSLGDQPQHFGDGTRLSIL.

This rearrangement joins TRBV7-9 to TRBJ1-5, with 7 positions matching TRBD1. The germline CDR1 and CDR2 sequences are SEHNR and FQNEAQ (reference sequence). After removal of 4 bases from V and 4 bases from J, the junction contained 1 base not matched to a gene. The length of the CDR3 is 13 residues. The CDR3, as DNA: TGTGCCAGCAGCTCGACAGGGAATCAGCCCCAGCATTTT. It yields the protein CASSSTGNQPQHF.

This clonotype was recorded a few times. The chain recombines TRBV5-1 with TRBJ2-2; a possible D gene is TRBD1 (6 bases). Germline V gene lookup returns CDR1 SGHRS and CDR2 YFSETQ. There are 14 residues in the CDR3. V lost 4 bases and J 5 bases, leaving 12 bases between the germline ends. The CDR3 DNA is TGCGCCAGCAGCCATTGGACAGCAACCGGGGAGCTGTTTTTT. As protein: CASSHWTATGELFF.

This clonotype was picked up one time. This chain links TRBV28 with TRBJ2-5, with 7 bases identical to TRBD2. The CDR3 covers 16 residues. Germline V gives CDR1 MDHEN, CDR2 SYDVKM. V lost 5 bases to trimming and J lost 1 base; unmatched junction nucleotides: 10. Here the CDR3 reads CASSGSGTTTQETQYF. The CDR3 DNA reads TGTGCCAGCAGTGGATCCGGGACTACGACCCAAGAGACCCAGTACTTC.

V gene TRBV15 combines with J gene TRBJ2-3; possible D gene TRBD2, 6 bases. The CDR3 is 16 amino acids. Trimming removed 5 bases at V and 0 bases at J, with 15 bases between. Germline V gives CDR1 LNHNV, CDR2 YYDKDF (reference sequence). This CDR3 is CATSGDRDFSTDTQYF. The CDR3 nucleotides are TGTGCCACCAGCGGGGACCGGGACTTCAGCACAGATACGCAGTATTTT.

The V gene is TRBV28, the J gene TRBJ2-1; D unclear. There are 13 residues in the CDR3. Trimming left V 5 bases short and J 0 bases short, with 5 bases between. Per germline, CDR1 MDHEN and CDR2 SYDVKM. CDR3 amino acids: CASSPASYNEQFF. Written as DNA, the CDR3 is TGTGCCAGCAGTCCCGCCTCCTACAATGAGCAGTTCTTC. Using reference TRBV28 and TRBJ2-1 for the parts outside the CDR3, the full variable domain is DVKVTQSSRYLVKRTGEKVFLECVQDMDHENMFWYRQDPGLGLRLIYFSYDVKMKEKGDIPEGYSVSREKKERFSLILESASTNQTSMYLCASSPASYNEQFFGPGTRLTVL.

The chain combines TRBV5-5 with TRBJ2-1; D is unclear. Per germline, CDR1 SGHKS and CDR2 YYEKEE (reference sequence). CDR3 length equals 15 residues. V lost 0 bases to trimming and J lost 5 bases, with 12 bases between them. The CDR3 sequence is CASSLEPFTDNEQFF. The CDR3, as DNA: TGTGCCAGCAGCTTGGAGCCATTCACGGACAATGAGCAGTTCTTC.

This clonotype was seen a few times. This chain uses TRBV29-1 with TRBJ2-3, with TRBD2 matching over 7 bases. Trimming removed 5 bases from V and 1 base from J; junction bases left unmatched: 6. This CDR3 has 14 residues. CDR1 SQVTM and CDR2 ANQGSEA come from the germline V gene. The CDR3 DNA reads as TGCAGCGTTCGGCGGGGGACCGGCACAGATACGCAGTATTTT. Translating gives CSVRRGTGTDTQYF.

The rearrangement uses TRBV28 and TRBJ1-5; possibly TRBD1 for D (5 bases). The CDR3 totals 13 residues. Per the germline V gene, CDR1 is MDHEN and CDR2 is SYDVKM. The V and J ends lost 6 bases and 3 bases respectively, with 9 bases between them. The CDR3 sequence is CASSDSDNQPQHF. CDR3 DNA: TGTGCCAGCAGCGACAGCGACAATCAGCCCCAGCATTTT.

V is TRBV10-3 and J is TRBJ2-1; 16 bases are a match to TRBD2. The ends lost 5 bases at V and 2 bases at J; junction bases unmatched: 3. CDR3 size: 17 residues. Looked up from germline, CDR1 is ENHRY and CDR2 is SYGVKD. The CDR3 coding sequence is TGTGCCATCAGTCCCGGGACTAGCGGGAGGGCCTACAATGAGCAGTTCTTC. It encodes CAISPGTSGRAYNEQFF.

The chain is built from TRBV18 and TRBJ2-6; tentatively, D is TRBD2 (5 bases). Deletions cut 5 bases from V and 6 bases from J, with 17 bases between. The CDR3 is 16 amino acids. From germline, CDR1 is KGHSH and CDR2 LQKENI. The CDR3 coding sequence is TGTGCCAGCTCATCTAGTCACGGCCGGGAGGCCAACGTCCTGACTTTC. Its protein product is CASSSSHGREANVLTF.

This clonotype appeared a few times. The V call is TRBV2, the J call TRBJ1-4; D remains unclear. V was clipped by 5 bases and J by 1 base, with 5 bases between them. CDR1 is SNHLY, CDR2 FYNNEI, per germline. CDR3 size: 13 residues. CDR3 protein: CASSQETNEKLFF. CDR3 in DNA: TGTGCCAGCAGTCAGGAAACTAATGAAAAACTGTTTTTT.

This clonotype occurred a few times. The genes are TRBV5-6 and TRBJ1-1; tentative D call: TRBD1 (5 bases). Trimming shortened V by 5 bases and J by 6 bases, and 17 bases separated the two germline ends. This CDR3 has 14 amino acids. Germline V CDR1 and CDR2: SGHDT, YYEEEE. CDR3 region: CASRWGRGIAEAFF. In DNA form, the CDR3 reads TGTGCCAGCAGATGGGGACGCGGTATCGCTGAAGCTTTCTTT.

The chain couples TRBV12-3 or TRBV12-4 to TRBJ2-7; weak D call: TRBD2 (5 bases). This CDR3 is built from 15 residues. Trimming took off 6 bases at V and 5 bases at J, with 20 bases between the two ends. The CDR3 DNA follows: TGTGCCAGCAGCCTTTTACTAGGCACTACGCACGAGCAGTACTTC. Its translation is CASSLLLGTTHEQYF.

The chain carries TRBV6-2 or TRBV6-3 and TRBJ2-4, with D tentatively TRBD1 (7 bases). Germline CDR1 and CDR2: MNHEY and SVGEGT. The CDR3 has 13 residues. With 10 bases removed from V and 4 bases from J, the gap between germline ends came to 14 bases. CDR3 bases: TGTGCCACCGAGGCGGGACAGAAAAACATTCAGTACTTC. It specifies CATEAGQKNIQYF.

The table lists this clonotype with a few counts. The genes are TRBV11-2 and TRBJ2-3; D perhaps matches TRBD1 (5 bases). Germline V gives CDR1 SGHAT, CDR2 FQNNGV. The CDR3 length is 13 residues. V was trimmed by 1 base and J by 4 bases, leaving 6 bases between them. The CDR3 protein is CASSLGGADTQYF. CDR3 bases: TGTGCCAGCAGCTTAGGGGGCGCAGATACGCAGTATTTT.

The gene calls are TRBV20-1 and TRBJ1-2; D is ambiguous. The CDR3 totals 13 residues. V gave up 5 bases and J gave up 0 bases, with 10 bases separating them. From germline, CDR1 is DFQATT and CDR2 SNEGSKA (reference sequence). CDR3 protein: CSAPKDPNYGYTF. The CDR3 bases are TGCAGTGCTCCGAAGGATCCTAACTATGGCTACACCTTC.

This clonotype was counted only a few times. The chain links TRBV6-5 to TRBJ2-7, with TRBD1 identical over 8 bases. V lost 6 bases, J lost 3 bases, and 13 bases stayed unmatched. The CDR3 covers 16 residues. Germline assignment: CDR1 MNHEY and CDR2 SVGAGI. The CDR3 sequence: CASRTQPRTGRYEQYF. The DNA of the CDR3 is TGTGCCAGCAGGACGCAACCCCGGACAGGGCGCTACGAGCAGTACTTC.

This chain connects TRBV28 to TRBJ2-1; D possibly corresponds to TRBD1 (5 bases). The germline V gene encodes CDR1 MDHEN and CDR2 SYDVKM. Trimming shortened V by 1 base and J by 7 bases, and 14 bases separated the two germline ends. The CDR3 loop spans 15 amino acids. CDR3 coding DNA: TGTGCCAGCAGTTTATCAGAGCAGGGTACTAATGAGCAGTTCTTC. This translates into CASSLSEQGTNEQFF.

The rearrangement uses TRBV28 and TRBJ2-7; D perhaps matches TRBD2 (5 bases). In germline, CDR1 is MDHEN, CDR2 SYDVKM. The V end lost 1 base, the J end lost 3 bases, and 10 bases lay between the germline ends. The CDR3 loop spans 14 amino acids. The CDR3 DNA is TGTGCCAGCAGTTTATCCTGGACTGGCTACGAGCAGTACTTC. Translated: CASSLSWTGYEQYF.

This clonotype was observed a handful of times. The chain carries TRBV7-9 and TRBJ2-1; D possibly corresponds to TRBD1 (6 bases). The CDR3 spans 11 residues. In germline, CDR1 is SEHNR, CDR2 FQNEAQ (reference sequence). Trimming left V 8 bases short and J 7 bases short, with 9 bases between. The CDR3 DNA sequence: TGTGCCAGCCAGGGGCGTAATGAGCAGTTCTTC. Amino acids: CASQGRNEQFF.

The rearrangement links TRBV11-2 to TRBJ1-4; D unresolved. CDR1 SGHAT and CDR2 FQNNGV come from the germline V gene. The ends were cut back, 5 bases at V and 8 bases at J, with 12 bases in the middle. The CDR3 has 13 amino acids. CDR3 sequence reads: CASSRDGVEKLFF. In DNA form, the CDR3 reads TGTGCCAGCAGCCGTGACGGGGTCGAAAAACTGTTTTTT.

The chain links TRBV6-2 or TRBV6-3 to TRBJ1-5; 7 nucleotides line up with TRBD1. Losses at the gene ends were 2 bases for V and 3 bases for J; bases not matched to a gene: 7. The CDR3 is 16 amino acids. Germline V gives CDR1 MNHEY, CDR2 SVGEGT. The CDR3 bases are TGTGCCAGCAGTTACGGAGGGGGCTATAACAATCAGCCCCAGCATTTT. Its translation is CASSYGGGYNNQPQHF.

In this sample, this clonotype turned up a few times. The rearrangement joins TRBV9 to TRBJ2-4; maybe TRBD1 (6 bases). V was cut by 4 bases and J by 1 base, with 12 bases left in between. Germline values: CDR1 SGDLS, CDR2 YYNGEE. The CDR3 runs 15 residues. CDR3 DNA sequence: TGTGCCAGCAGCTCACAGGGTACGGCCAAAAACATTCAGTACTTC. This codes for CASSSQGTAKNIQYF.

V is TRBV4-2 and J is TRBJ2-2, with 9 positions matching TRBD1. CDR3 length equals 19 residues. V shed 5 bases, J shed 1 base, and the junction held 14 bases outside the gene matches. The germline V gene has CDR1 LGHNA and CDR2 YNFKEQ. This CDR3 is CASSLQGAWTQGNTGELFF. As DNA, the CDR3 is TGTGCCAGCAGCTTACAGGGGGCTTGGACCCAGGGGAACACCGGGGAGCTGTTTTTT.

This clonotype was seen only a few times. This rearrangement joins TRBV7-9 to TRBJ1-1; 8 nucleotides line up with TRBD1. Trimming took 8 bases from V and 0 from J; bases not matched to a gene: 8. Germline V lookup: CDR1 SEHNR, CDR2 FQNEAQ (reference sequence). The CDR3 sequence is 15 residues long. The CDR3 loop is CASGQGAPLNTEAFF. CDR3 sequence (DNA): TGTGCCAGCGGGCAGGGGGCACCCCTGAACACTGAAGCTTTCTTT. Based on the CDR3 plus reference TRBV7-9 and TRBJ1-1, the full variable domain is DTGVSQNPRHKITKRGQNVTFRCDPISEHNRLYWYRQTLGQGPEFLTYFQNEAQLEKSRLLSDRFSAERPKGSFSTLEIQRTEQGDSAMYLCASGQGAPLNTEAFFGQGTRLTVV.

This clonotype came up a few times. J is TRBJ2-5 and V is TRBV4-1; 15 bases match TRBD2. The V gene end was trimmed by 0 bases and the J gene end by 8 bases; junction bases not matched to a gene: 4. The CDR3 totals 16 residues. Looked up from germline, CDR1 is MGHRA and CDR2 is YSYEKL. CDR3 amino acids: CASSQDSGLAGGTQYF. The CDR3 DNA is TGCGCCAGCAGCCAAGACTCGGGACTAGCGGGAGGAACCCAGTACTTC.